A selection of T cell receptor beta chains follows, all from one sample in a study of blood T cell repertoires in COVID-19. The protocol was immunoSEQ multiplex PCR, while the TCRdb copy is restricted to in-frame clones and leaves out a portion. Of over 200,000 clones in the sample, 88% were seen once. The sample comprised peripheral blood. The receptor set was obtained from an older woman with acute or convalescent COVID-19. Each CDR3 is given with its conserved first and last residue. Each record gives: V gene, J gene, D gene, clone size, CDR3 protein, CDR3 DNA. The D gene is left open where the match is weak. Not all rows give a size; the values are once, few, many and, for expanded clones, a class.

>TRBV28|TRBJ1-5|NA|NA
CASRTMPSNQPQHF
TGTGCCAGCAGAACTATGCCCTCAAATCAGCCCCAGCATTTT
>TRBV3-1/TRBV3-2|TRBJ2-2|NA|NA
CASSRGGIDVTGELFF
TGTGCCAGCAGCCGAGGGGGTATCGATGTGACCGGGGAGCTGTTTTTT
>TRBV9|TRBJ2-7|TRBD2|NA
CASSVASTSTLGEQYF
TGTGCCAGCAGCGTAGCGTCGACTAGCACCTTAGGGGAGCAGTACTTC
>TRBV6-6|TRBJ1-2|TRBD1|NA
CASSYETGETNYGYTF
TGTGCCAGCAGTTACGAGACAGGGGAGACTAACTATGGCTACACCTTC
>TRBV27|TRBJ2-7|TRBD1|NA
CASSFGFRGSEQYF
TGTGCCAGCAGTTTTGGTTTCAGGGGGTCCGAGCAGTACTTC
>TRBV12-3/TRBV12-4|TRBJ1-2|NA|NA
CASTNGTGYGYTF
TGTGCCAGCACCAACGGGACTGGCTATGGCTACACCTTC
>TRBV5-1|TRBJ2-7|TRBD1|NA
CASSSGQSHYEQYF
TGCGCCAGCAGCTCGGGACAGTCACACTACGAGCAGTACTTC
>TRBV18|TRBJ1-2|TRBD1|NA
CASSPEGAGYGYTF
TGTGCCAGCTCACCGGAGGGGGCCGGCTATGGCTACACCTTC
>TRBV2|TRBJ1-5|TRBD1|NA
CASSPLGQGNQPQHF
TGTGCCAGCAGCCCCCTGGGACAGGGCAATCAGCCCCAGCATTTT
>TRBV29-1|TRBJ1-3|NA|NA
CSGRQAAGNTIYF
TGCAGCGGGAGACAGGCCGCTGGAAACACCATATATTTT
>TRBV3-1/TRBV3-2|TRBJ2-7|TRBD2|few
CASSQRLAGGAYEQYF
TGTGCCAGCAGCCAACGACTAGCGGGAGGTGCCTACGAGCAGTACTTC
>TRBV7-9|TRBJ1-6|NA|NA
CASSLGTVNSPLHF
TGTGCCAGCAGCTTAGGGACAGTAAATTCACCCCTCCACTTT
>TRBV6-5|TRBJ2-5|TRBD2|NA
CASSHLAEETQYF
TGTGCCAGCAGCCACCTAGCGGAAGAGACCCAGTACTTC
>TRBV10-3|TRBJ1-1|NA|NA
CAISGSMNTEAFF
TGTGCCATCAGTGGAAGCATGAACACTGAAGCTTTCTTT
>TRBV7-2|TRBJ1-4|NA|NA
CASSPTLTNEKLFF
TGTGCCAGCAGCCCGACACTTACTAATGAAAAACTGTTTTTT
>TRBV7-6|TRBJ2-1|TRBD1|NA
CASGEGDRWANEQFF
TGTGCCAGCGGCGAGGGGGACAGGTGGGCCAATGAGCAGTTCTTC
>TRBV5-6|TRBJ2-7|TRBD1|NA
CASSLLGTGWEEQYF
TGTGCCAGCAGCTTATTGGGGACAGGGTGGGAAGAGCAGTACTTC
>TRBV6-6|TRBJ1-3|NA|NA
CASSSEGNTIYF
TGTGCCAGCAGTTCCGAGGGAAACACCATATATTTT
>TRBV6-2/TRBV6-3|TRBJ1-1|NA|NA
CASSYVAGTEAFF
TGTGCCAGCAGTTACGTTGCAGGGACTGAAGCTTTCTTT
>TRBV19|TRBJ2-7|TRBD2|NA
CASSIGRGSSYEQYF
TGTGCCAGTAGTATCGGGAGGGGGAGCTCCTACGAGCAGTACTTC
>TRBV5-6|TRBJ1-3|NA|NA
CASSRVGGHTIYF
TGTGCCAGCAGCCGGGTCGGGGGACACACCATATATTTT
>TRBV5-4|TRBJ2-3|NA|NA
CASSLGGAESTDTQYF
TGTGCCAGCAGCTTGGGGGGAGCAGAGAGCACAGATACGCAGTATTTT
>TRBV5-1|TRBJ1-4|TRBD1|NA
CASSPDREGEKLFF
TGCGCCAGCAGCCCGGACAGGGAAGGCGAAAAACTGTTTTTT
>TRBV13|TRBJ1-1|NA|NA
CASSPDSGGMTNTEAFF
TGTGCCAGCAGCCCAGATAGTGGGGGGATGACGAACACTGAAGCTTTCTTT
>TRBV18|TRBJ1-5|NA|once
CASSPGSGSGNQPQHF
TGTGCCAGCTCACCAGGGTCGGGGTCAGGCAATCAGCCCCAGCATTTT
>TRBV5-1|TRBJ1-1|NA|NA
CASSLEDSLNTEAFF
TGCGCCAGCAGCTTGGAGGACAGCTTGAACACTGAAGCTTTCTTT
>TRBV5-4|TRBJ2-3|TRBD1|NA
CASYLTGAADTQYF
TGTGCCAGCTATTTGACAGGGGCGGCGGATACGCAGTATTTT
>TRBV5-6|TRBJ1-2|TRBD1|NA
CASSFLGTDSFYGYTF
TGTGCCAGCAGCTTCTTGGGGACAGATTCGTTCTATGGCTACACCTTC
>TRBV28|TRBJ2-1|TRBD2|NA
CASSLAGGSYNEQFF
TGTGCCAGCAGTTTAGCGGGAGGGTCCTACAATGAGCAGTTCTTC
>TRBV19|TRBJ2-3|NA|NA
CASSIPGLRAQYF
TGTGCCAGTAGTATACCGGGACTCCGAGCGCAGTATTTT
>TRBV27|TRBJ1-1|TRBD1|once
CASSPATGGKNTEAFF
TGTGCCAGCAGCCCCGCGACAGGGGGCAAAAACACTGAAGCTTTCTTT
>TRBV23-1|TRBJ1-5|NA|NA
CASSQSSRGLHQPQHF
TGCGCCAGCAGTCAATCTTCCAGGGGCCTGCATCAGCCCCAGCATTTT
>TRBV20-1|TRBJ2-2|NA|NA
CSASSVNTGELFF
TGCAGTGCTAGTTCAGTGAACACCGGGGAGCTGTTTTTT
>TRBV6-2/TRBV6-3|TRBJ2-1|TRBD1|few
CASSQRPGQGSNEQFF
TGTGCCAGCAGCCAAAGACCGGGACAGGGGTCGAATGAGCAGTTCTTC
>TRBV6-5|TRBJ2-1|NA|NA
CLTRDNEQFF
TGCTTAACTCGAGACAATGAGCAGTTCTTC
>TRBV30|TRBJ2-4|TRBD1|few
CAWSVRDRSKNIQYF
TGTGCCTGGAGTGTAAGGGACAGGTCTAAAAACATTCAGTACTTC
>TRBV2|TRBJ1-1|NA|NA
CASSEAPRGAFF
TGTGCCAGCAGTGAAGCCCCCAGGGGAGCTTTCTTT
>TRBV12-2|TRBJ2-1|NA|NA
CASRPYLSGVYNEQFF
TGTGCAAGTCGCCCCTATTTAAGCGGGGTCTACAATGAGCAGTTCTTC
>TRBV5-4|TRBJ1-2|TRBD1|NA
CASRPGQVYGYTF
TGTGCCAGCAGGCCGGGACAGGTCTATGGCTACACCTTC
>TRBV5-6|TRBJ1-4|TRBD1|NA
CASSLGGLTGSGEKLFF
TGTGCCAGCAGCTTGGGGGGCCTGACAGGGTCTGGGGAAAAACTGTTTTTT
>TRBV5-1|TRBJ2-2|TRBD1|NA
CASSQDRGSGGELFF
TGCGCCAGCAGTCAAGACAGGGGGTCGGGCGGGGAGCTGTTTTTT
>TRBV28|TRBJ1-1|TRBD1|few
CASTLRGGTGGTEAFF
TGTGCCAGCACCCTCAGAGGTGGGACAGGGGGGACTGAAGCTTTCTTT
>TRBV11-3|TRBJ1-1|TRBD1|NA
CASSLGTGNTEAFF
TGTGCCAGCAGCTTAGGGACAGGGAACACTGAAGCTTTCTTT
>TRBV18|TRBJ1-2|NA|NA
CASSQAGINYGYTF
TGTGCCAGCTCACAGGCAGGCATTAACTATGGCTACACCTTC
>TRBV7-9|TRBJ1-2|TRBD1|NA
CASIRTGVDYGYTF
TGTGCCAGCATCAGGACAGGGGTGGACTATGGCTACACCTTC
>TRBV6-5|TRBJ1-6|TRBD1|NA
CASSRQGNSPLHF
TGTGCCAGCAGTCGACAGGGAAATTCACCCCTCCACTTT
>TRBV27|TRBJ2-7|NA|NA
CASSLALSADSYEQYF
TGTGCCAGCAGTTTGGCCTTATCGGCGGACAGTTACGAGCAGTACTTC
>TRBV5-1|TRBJ2-4|NA|NA
CASREGTKNIQYF
TGCGCCAGCAGGGAGGGAACCAAAAACATTCAGTACTTC
>TRBV11-2|TRBJ2-6|TRBD2|NA
CASSGGTSGGTGANVLTF
TGTGCCAGCAGCGGAGGGACTTCGGGAGGGACTGGGGCCAACGTCCTGACTTTC
>TRBV7-7|TRBJ2-2|TRBD2|NA
CASSLSGVNTGELFF
TGTGCCAGCAGCTTAAGCGGGGTCAACACCGGGGAGCTGTTTTTT
>TRBV6-5|TRBJ1-2|TRBD1|NA
CASSYSGTGNYGYTF
TGTGCCAGCAGTTACTCTGGGACAGGGAACTATGGCTACACCTTC